The following is a TCR beta chain sequence with its context. Its antigen remains unidentified. CDR3 length equals 14 residues. The V end was cut by 2 bases, the J end by 5 bases, with 10 bases between. Germline assignment: CDR1 SGDLS and CDR2 YYNGEE. These data come from a study of shared clonotypes between healthy human individuals. The study, taken as a whole, reports: The authors sampled blood alone, and tissue repertoires likely differ. A handful of donors held approximately 5% of naive CD4 clonotypes in common.

At deep level, the assay was performed. The method was immunoSEQ multiplex PCR; TCRdb's version includes in-frame clones alone and lacks a portion of them. The repertoire includes 2 million or so clones, roughly 94% of them detected once, and 0.1% to 0.15% sits in the top ten. The gene calls are TRBV9 and TRBJ2-2; D uncertain. The sequenced sample consisted of naive CD4+ T cells sorted from blood. The subset denotes: CD45RA+ positively selected. The receptor comes from a man younger than 35 in good health. CDR3 region: CASSVHPDTGELFF. CDR3 nucleotide sequence: TGTGCCAGCAGCGTTCATCCCGATACCGGGGAGCTGTTTTTT.